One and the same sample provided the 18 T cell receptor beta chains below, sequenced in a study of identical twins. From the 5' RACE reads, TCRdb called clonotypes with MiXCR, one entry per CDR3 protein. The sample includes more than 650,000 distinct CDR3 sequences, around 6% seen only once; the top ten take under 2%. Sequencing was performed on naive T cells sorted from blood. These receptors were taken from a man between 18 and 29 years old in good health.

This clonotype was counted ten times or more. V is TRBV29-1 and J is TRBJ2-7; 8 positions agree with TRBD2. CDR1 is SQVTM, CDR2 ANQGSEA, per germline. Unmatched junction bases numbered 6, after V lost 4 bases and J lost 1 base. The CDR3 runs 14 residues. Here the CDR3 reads CSVGTRLASYEQYF. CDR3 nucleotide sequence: TGCAGCGTTGGGACTCGACTAGCGTCCTACGAGCAGTACTTC.

In DNA, the CDR3 is TGTGCCAGCAGCTTAACCTGGGGGGGGAGCACAGATACGCAGTATTTT. Translated: CASSLTWGGSTDTQYF. V usage is TRBV11-2 and J usage is TRBJ2-3, with 7 bases lining up with TRBD2. V gave up 2 bases and J gave up 0 bases; unmatched junction bases: 5. The germline gives CDR1 SGHAT, CDR2 FQNNGV. The CDR3 contains 16 residues.

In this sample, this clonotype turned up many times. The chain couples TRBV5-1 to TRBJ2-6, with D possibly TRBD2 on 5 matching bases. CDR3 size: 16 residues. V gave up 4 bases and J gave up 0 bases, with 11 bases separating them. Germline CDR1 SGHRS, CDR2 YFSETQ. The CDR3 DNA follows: TGCGCCAGCAGCCCGAGGGAAAGCTCTGGGGCCAACGTCCTGACTTTC. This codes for CASSPRESSGANVLTF.

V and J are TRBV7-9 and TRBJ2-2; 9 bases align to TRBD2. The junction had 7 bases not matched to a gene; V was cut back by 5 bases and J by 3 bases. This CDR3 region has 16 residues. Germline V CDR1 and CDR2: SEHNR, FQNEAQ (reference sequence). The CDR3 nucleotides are TGTGCCAGCAGCCCAACGACTAGCGGATACACCGGGGAGCTGTTTTTT. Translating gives CASSPTTSGYTGELFF.

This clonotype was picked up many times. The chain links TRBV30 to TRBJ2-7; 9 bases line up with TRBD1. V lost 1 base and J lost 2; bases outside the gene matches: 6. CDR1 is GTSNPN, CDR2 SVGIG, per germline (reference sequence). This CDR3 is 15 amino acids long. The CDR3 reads CAWSGPGTGTYEQYF. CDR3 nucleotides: TGTGCCTGGAGTGGACCCGGGACAGGGACCTACGAGCAGTACTTC.

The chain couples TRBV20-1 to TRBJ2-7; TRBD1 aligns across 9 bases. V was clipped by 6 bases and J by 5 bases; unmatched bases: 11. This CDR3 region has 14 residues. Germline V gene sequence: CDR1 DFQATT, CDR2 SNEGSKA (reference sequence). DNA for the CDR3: TGCAGTGCGCATCGGGACAGGGTTTCAAACGAGCAGTACTTC. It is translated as CSAHRDRVSNEQYF.

The CDR3 protein is CASSPGLFRDEQFF. CDR3 DNA sequence: TGTGCCAGCTCACCGGGCCTCTTCAGGGATGAGCAGTTCTTC. The chain recombines TRBV18 with TRBJ2-1; a possible D gene is TRBD1 (5 bases). Germline assignment: CDR1 KGHSH and CDR2 LQKENI. Trimming stripped 3 bases from V and 8 bases from J, with 14 bases between. The CDR3 is 14 amino acids.

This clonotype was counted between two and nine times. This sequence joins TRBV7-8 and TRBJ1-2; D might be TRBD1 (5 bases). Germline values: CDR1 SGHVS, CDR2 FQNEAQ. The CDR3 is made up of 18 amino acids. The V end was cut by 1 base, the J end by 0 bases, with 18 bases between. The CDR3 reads CASSLESRGSSANYGYTF. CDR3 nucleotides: TGTGCCAGCAGCTTAGAATCCCGGGGGTCATCAGCTAACTATGGCTACACCTTC.

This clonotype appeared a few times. The CDR3 loop is CASSSRTVYANTGELFF. In DNA form, the CDR3 reads TGTGCCAGCAGCTCACGGACGGTTTACGCGAACACCGGGGAGCTGTTTTTT. The rearrangement links TRBV7-9 to TRBJ2-2; D uncertain. This CDR3 is built from 17 residues. Trimming cost V 4 bases and J 0 bases, with 15 bases left between them. Per germline, CDR1 SEHNR and CDR2 FQNEAQ (reference sequence).

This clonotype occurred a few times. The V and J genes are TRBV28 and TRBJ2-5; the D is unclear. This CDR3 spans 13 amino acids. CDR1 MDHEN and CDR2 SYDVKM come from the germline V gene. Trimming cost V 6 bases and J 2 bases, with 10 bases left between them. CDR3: CASRYGPQETQYF. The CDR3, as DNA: TGTGCCAGCAGATATGGGCCGCAAGAGACCCAGTACTTC.

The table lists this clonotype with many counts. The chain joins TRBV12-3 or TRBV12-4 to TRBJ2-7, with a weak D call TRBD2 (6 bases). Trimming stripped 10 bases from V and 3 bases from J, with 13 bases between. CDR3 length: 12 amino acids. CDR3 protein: CATRNGSYEQYV. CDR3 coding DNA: TGTGCCACCCGCAACGGGAGCTACGAGCAGTACGTC.

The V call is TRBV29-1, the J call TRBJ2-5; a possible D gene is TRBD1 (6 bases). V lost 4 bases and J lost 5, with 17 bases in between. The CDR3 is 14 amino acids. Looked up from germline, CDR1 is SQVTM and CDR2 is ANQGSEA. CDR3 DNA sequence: TGCAGCGTTGGCCACGGGACACTCGCGGAGACCCAGTACTTC. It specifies CSVGHGTLAETQYF.

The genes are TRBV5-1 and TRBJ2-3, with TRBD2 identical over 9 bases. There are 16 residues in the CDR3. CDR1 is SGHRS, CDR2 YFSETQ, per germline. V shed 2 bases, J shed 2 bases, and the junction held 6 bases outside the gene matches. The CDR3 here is CASSFLAGSYTDTQYF. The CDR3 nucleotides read TGCGCCAGCAGCTTCCTAGCGGGGTCATACACAGATACGCAGTATTTT.

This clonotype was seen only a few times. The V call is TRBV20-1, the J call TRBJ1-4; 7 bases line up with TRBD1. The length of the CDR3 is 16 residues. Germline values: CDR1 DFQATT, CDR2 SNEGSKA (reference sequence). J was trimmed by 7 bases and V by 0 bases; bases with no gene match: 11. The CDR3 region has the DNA TGCAGTGCTAGAGATCTTGTGGGGACAGATCCTGAAAAACTGTTTTTT. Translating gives CSARDLVGTDPEKLFF.

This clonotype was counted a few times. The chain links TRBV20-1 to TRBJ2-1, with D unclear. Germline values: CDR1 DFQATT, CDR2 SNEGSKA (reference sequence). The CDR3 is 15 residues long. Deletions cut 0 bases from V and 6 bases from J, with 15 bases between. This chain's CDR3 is CSARDPVLRGNEQFF. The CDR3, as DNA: TGCAGTGCTAGAGATCCGGTCCTCCGTGGCAATGAGCAGTTCTTC.

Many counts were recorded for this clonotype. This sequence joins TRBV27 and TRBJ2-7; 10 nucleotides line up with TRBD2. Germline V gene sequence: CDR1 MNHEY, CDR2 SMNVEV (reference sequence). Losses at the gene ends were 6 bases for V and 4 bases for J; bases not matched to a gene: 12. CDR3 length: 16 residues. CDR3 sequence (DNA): TGTGCCAGCAGCCCTCCATGGACTAGCGGAATATACGAGCAGTACGTC. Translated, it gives CASSPPWTSGIYEQYV.

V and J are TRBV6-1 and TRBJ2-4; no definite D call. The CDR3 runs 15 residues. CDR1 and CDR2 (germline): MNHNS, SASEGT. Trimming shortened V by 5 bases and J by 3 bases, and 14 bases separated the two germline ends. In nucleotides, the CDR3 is TGTGCCAGCAGTCCACCCGGTTGGGACAAAAACATTCAGTACTTC. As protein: CASSPPGWDKNIQYF.

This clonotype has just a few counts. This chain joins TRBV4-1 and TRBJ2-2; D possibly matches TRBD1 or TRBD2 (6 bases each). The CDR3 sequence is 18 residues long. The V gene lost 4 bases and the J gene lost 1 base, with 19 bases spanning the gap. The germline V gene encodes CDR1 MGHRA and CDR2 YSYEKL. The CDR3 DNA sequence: TGCGCCAGCAGCCTCGTCGTGAGGGGGGCACTGAACACCGGGGAGCTGTTTTTT. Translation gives CASSLVVRGALNTGELFF.